One and the same sample provided the 11 T cell receptor beta chains below, sequenced in a study of blood T cells in healthy people across ages. A J-beta primer mix and a sample-barcoded 5' primer were used in a second PCR of about 6 to 12 cycles. MiXCR, applied by TCRdb to the 5' RACE reads, yields one record per CDR3 protein. The sample has about 670,000 distinct CDR3 sequences, approximately 52% seen once. What was sequenced was blood. The receptors stem from a woman at least 80 years old in good health.

J is TRBJ2-2 and V is TRBV11-3; D is uncertain. The CDR3 covers 14 residues. Germline CDR1 is SGHNT and CDR2 is YENEEA. With 6 bases removed from V and 0 bases from J, the gap between germline ends came to 8 bases. The CDR3 sequence: CASSPSANTGELFF. The CDR3 nucleotides read TGTGCCAGCAGTCCCTCCGCGAACACCGGGGAGCTGTTTTTT.

The CDR3 sequence is CASSWTSGGLYEQYF. The CDR3, as DNA: TGTGCCAGCAGTTGGACTAGCGGGGGCCTTTACGAGCAGTACTTC. The rearrangement joins TRBV27 to TRBJ2-7; 13 nucleotides line up with TRBD2. From germline, CDR1 is MNHEY and CDR2 SMNVEV (reference sequence). The junction had 4 bases not matched to a gene; V was cut back by 4 bases and J by 4 bases. The CDR3 totals 15 residues.

Concerning this clonotype: Given a much more abundant clone one base away, this may be a read error. V gene TRBV29-1 combines with J gene TRBJ2-7; possible D gene TRBD2, 5 bases. In germline, CDR1 is SQVTM, CDR2 ANQGSEA. There are 14 residues in the CDR3. CDR3 DNA: TGCAGCGTTGATCGTGTTCCTAGCTCCTACGGGCAGTACTTC. Translation gives CSVDRVPSSYGQYF.

The rearrangement uses TRBV3-1 and TRBJ2-6, with 10 bases matching TRBD1. CDR3 length equals 17 residues. After removal of 3 bases from V and 4 bases from J, the junction contained 6 bases not matched to a gene. The germline V gene encodes CDR1 LGHDT and CDR2 YNNKEL (reference sequence). CDR3 bases: TGTGCCAGCAGCCAGGGACAGGGGAAGTCCGGGGCCAACGTCCTGACTTTC. The encoded protein is CASSQGQGKSGANVLTF.

The J gene is TRBJ2-5, the V gene TRBV2; 7 positions agree with TRBD1. Unmatched junction bases numbered 9, after V lost 4 bases and J lost 4 bases. This CDR3 has 15 residues. Germline V gene lookup returns CDR1 SNHLY and CDR2 FYNNEI. In DNA form, the CDR3 reads TGTGCCAGCAGTGCCTTGACAGGGATGGGAGAGACCCAGTACTTC. This encodes CASSALTGMGETQYF.

To note about this clonotype: A single base separates this from a much larger clone, so it may be a read error. This chain's CDR3 is CSPDLNNEQYF. CDR3 nucleotide sequence: TGCAGTCCGGACCTAAACAATGAGCAGTACTTC. The chain joins TRBV20-1 to TRBJ2-5; D unresolved. The CDR3 runs to 11 residues. CDR1 DFQATT and CDR2 SNEGSKA come from the germline V gene (reference sequence). The germline V and J ends were trimmed by 8 bases and 11 bases, with 18 bases remaining between them.

This clonotype has a count of ten or more. This chain uses TRBV6-6 with TRBJ1-2; D is perhaps TRBD1 (6 bases). Between the trimmed V and J ends, which lost 10 bases and 0 bases, there was a span of 12 bases. The CDR3 runs to 13 residues. In germline, CDR1 is MNHNY, CDR2 SVGAGI (reference sequence). CDR3 loop: CATQDSSNYGYTF. CDR3 DNA sequence: TGTGCCACCCAGGACAGCTCTAACTATGGCTACACCTTC.

This clonotype showed up just a few times. The chain recombines TRBV12-3 or TRBV12-4 with TRBJ1-5; D is uncertain. The CDR3 runs to 15 residues. The V end was cut by 5 bases, the J end by 7 bases, with 18 bases between. The CDR3 loop reads CASSLPGADPQPQHF. CDR3 nucleotide sequence: TGTGCCAGCAGTCTACCGGGAGCCGATCCCCAGCCCCAGCATTTT.

The V gene is TRBV7-9, the J gene TRBJ1-1, with D hard to call. Germline V gene data show CDR1 as SEHNR and CDR2 as FQNEAQ (reference sequence). V lost 5 bases and J 8 bases, leaving 12 bases between the germline ends. CDR3 size: 12 residues. CDR3 DNA: TGTGCCAGCAGCCCTACATCCAGCGAAGCTTTCTTT. It yields the protein CASSPTSSEAFF.

The chain carries TRBV27 and TRBJ2-4, with 9 bases fitting TRBD1. The J call is in doubt because the DNA end fits TRBJ2-5 better. The CDR3 is 15 amino acids. Germline CDR1 is MNHEY and CDR2 is SMNVEV (reference sequence). The CDR3 region has the DNA TGTGCCAGCAGTTCGATGACAGGGGGCCAAGAGACCCAGTACTTC. This translates into CASSSMTGGQETQYF.

This clonotype was counted once. V gene TRBV29-1 combines with J gene TRBJ1-1; 7 bases agree with TRBD1. V was pared by 5 bases and J by 0 bases, with 3 bases of the junction left unmatched. The CDR3 contains 13 residues. Germline V gene lookup returns CDR1 SQVTM and CDR2 ANQGSEA. The CDR3 sequence is CSVRDSMNTEAFF. In nucleotides, the CDR3 is TGCAGCGTTAGGGACAGCATGAACACTGAAGCTTTCTTT. Full variable domain (remainder filled in from reference TRBV29-1 and TRBJ1-1): SAVISQKPSRDICQRGTSLTIQCQVDSQVTMMFWYRQQPGQSLTLIATANQGSEATYESGFVIDKFPISRPNLTFSTLTVSNMSPEDSSIYLCSVRDSMNTEAFFGQGTRLTVV.